This TCR beta chain was obtained from a study of T cell changes during pregnancy in multiple sclerosis. Trimming removed 1 base at V and 6 bases at J, with 16 bases between. This CDR3 spans 15 amino acids. Germline CDR1 SGHTA, CDR2 FQGNSA. Here immunoSEQ multiplex PCR was the method, and the copy in TCRdb shows in-frame clones only, minus some. Counted here are around 64,000 clones, about 93% occurring once; the ten biggest clones make up just under 0.3%. This material consisted of CD4+ T cells from peripheral blood mononuclear cells, taken after pregnancy. The clonotype comes from a female donor with multiple sclerosis, enrolled in a pregnancy study. The V call is TRBV7-2, the J call TRBJ2-7; possible D gene TRBD2, 6 bases. The CDR3 sequence is CASSLDGGSLTEQYF. The CDR3, as DNA: TGTGCCAGCAGCTTAGATGGAGGGAGCCTCACCGAGCAGTACTTC.